This T cell receptor beta chain derives from a study of monozygotic twins with cystic fibrosis. Profiling relied on immunoSEQ multiplex PCR, and the TCRdb table lists in-frame clones only, not all of them. The sample includes tens of thousands of clones, over 95% of them seen just once. The germline gives CDR1 SEHNR, CDR2 FQNEAQ (reference sequence). There are 12 residues in the CDR3. V was clipped by 2 bases and J by 1 base, with 3 bases between them. This sequence originates from a girl aged 5-17 years with cystic fibrosis. The chain combines TRBV7-9 with TRBJ2-7; D call uncertain. The source material was blood. The CDR3 DNA follows: TGTGCCAGCAGCTTACATTCCTACGAGCAGTACTTC. Protein: CASSLHSYEQYF.